The 4 T cell receptor beta chains below come from one sample, sequenced in a study of blood T cells in healthy people across ages. The use of a sample-barcoded 5' primer and a J-beta primer mix characterized a second PCR of 7 to 11 cycles. Each CDR3 protein gets one entry after TCRdb re-called the 5' RACE reads with MiXCR. The sample holds about 1.5 million distinct CDR3 sequences, roughly 43% seen once. Sequencing was done on a sample of blood. Source of these receptors: a woman aged 18-29 years in good health.

The chain joins TRBV12-3 or TRBV12-4 to TRBJ1-2; D unresolved. The CDR3 covers 14 residues. V gave up 3 bases and J gave up 4 bases, with 12 bases separating them. The CDR3 protein is CASSLAPEFYGYTF. The DNA of the CDR3 is TGTGCCAGCAGTTTGGCGCCAGAGTTCTATGGCTACACCTTC.

The genes are TRBV6-5 and TRBJ2-5; D is possibly TRBD2 (5 bases). This CDR3 spans 13 amino acids. V was shortened by 2 bases and J by 4 bases, with 8 bases between the two germline ends. The germline CDR1 and CDR2 sequences are MNHEY and SVGAGI. The CDR3 protein is CASSYPAGETQYF. The DNA of the CDR3 is TGTGCCAGCAGTTACCCGGCGGGAGAGACCCAGTACTTC.

J is TRBJ2-7 and V is TRBV20-1; TRBD2 matches 9 bases. Germline-derived CDR1 and CDR2 are DFQATT and SNEGSKA (reference sequence). This CDR3 is 15 amino acids long. V dropped 1 base and J dropped 7; count of bases not matched to a gene: 11. CDR3 region: CSARGTSVGLNEQYF. For the CDR3, the DNA is TGCAGTGCTAGAGGGACTAGCGTCGGTCTCAATGAGCAGTACTTC.

The rearrangement links TRBV27 to TRBJ1-4; 10 nucleotides agree with TRBD1. Germline V lookup: CDR1 MNHEY, CDR2 SMNVEV (reference sequence). After removal of 5 bases from V and 8 bases from J, the junction contained 11 bases not matched to a gene. The CDR3 has 16 amino acids. CDR3 sequence: CASSPTRTGGSEKLFF. The CDR3 coding sequence is TGTGCCAGCAGTCCAACAAGGACAGGGGGTAGCGAAAAACTGTTTTTT.